This is a list of T cell receptor beta chains from one sample in a study of response to subunit inactivated influenza vaccine. MiXCR, applied by TCRdb to the RT-PCR reads, yields one record per CDR3 protein. The sample lists about 780,000 distinct CDR3 sequences, 15% to 20% occurring once. The starting material was PBMCs from blood, obtained 5 days after vaccination. The receptors shown here come from a man in his fifties or sixties who received an inactivated influenza vaccine. Each CDR3 is given with its conserved first and last residue. D genes are given only for firm matches. The listing skips clone size in some rows; elsewhere it reads once, few, many or a size class.

TRBD1	TRBJ2-3	TRBV20-1	few	TGCAGTGCCAAGGGACAGGGAGTTTCAGATACGCAGTATTTT	CSAKGQGVSDTQYF
-	TRBJ2-1	TRBV7-3	many	TGTGCCAGCAGCTTATCCTCCGACAATGAGCAGTTCTTC	CASSLSSDNEQFF
-	TRBJ1-1	TRBV7-2	-	TGTGCCAGCAGCCCGACTTTGGCCCTGAACACTGAAGCTTTCTTT	CASSPTLALNTEAFF
-	TRBJ2-7	TRBV5-1	few	TGCGCCAGCAGCTTGGATATCTCCTACGAGCAGTACTTC	CASSLDISYEQYF
TRBD1	TRBJ1-4	TRBV7-2	-	TGTGCCAGCAGCTTAGGTGTGGGACAGCTAAATGAAAAACTGTTTTTT	CASSLGVGQLNEKLFF
TRBD1	TRBJ2-3	TRBV27	few	TGTGCCAGCAAGACAGGGGGCTCCGCAGATACGCAGTATTTT	CASKTGGSADTQYF
TRBD2	TRBJ2-1	TRBV19	-	TGTGCCAGTAGTGTCGGACTAGCGGGGGGCGGAAATGAGCAGTTCTTC	CASSVGLAGGGNEQFF
-	TRBJ2-1	TRBV24-1	-	TGTGCCACCAGTGATTCCTTGGCAAATGAGCAGTTCTTC	CATSDSLANEQFF
TRBD1	TRBJ2-5	TRBV14	many	TGTGCCAGCAGCCCGATCGGGACAGGGGGCTTCGAGACCCAGTACTTC	CASSPIGTGGFETQYF
-	TRBJ1-3	TRBV10-3	-	TGTGCCATCAGGACATCTAAGGACAACTTCAACACCATATATTTT	CAIRTSKDNFNTIYF
-	TRBJ1-2	TRBV20-1	few	TGCAGTGCTATCACCGGCGACTATGGCTACACCTTC	CSAITGDYGYTF
-	TRBJ1-2	TRBV6-6	-	TGTGCCAGCAGTTACAGGGTTGACTATGGCTACACCTTC	CASSYRVDYGYTF
-	TRBJ2-7	TRBV6-1	-	TGTGCCAGCAGTGAACAGGCAGGGGCCTTTTACGAGCAGTACTTC	CASSEQAGAFYEQYF
TRBD2	TRBJ2-3	TRBV9	-	TGTGCCAGCAGCGGGGGACTAGCGGGAGGGGCAGATACGCAGTATTTT	CASSGGLAGGADTQYF
-	TRBJ2-3	TRBV20-1	few	TGCAGTGCTAGAGTAGCTGTCGGTAACACAGATACGCAGTATTTT	CSARVAVGNTDTQYF
-	TRBJ2-7	TRBV20-1	few	TGCAGTGCTAGACCCCGGGGGTCAAGGGGCCCATACGAGCAGTACTTC	CSARPRGSRGPYEQYF
-	TRBJ2-6	TRBV10-3	-	TGTGCCATCAGCGGGACCTCTGGGGCCAACGTCCTGACTTTC	CAISGTSGANVLTF
-	TRBJ1-5	TRBV4-1	-	TGCGCCAGCAGCCCTCTTATAATGAGTCGAGCCCAGCATTTT	CASSPLIMSRAQHF
-	TRBJ1-6	TRBV12-3/TRBV12-4	few	TGTGCCAGCAAATTTTCCTATAATTCACCCCTCCACTTT	CASKFSYNSPLHF
TRBD1	TRBJ1-6	TRBV7-2	-	TGTGCCAGCAGCTTAGTGACAGGGGGCACGAAGTCACCCCTCCACTTT	CASSLVTGGTKSPLHF
-	TRBJ1-1	TRBV15	few	TGTGCCACCAGCAGAGAGGCCGGGAACGAAGCTTTCTTT	CATSREAGNEAFF
TRBD1	TRBJ2-5	TRBV10-3	few	TGTGCCATCAGTGAGGCCGATCGAGACAGGGCCCAAGAGACCCAGTACTTC	CAISEADRDRAQETQYF
-	TRBJ2-6	TRBV9	-	TGTGCCAGCAGCGTAGAGGGGCTCGGGGCCAACGTCCTGACTTTC	CASSVEGLGANVLTF
-	TRBJ1-5	TRBV12-3/TRBV12-4	few	TGTGCCAGCAGTTTGGTTTGGACAGCCGCGGGCAGTCAGCCCCAGCATTTT	CASSLVWTAAGSQPQHF
-	TRBJ2-1	TRBV7-9	few	TGTGCCAGCAGCTTAGAGGCGGTCGATGTCAATGAGCAGTTCTTC	CASSLEAVDVNEQFF
-	TRBJ2-5	TRBV5-1	-	TGCGCCAGCAGGAGGGGGGAGGGCCTCGAGACCCAGTACTTC	CASRRGEGLETQYF
-	TRBJ2-1	TRBV7-2	many	TGTGCCAGCAGTGTTGCGGATGAGCAGTTCTTC	CASSVADEQFF
TRBD2	TRBJ2-1	TRBV3-1	-	TGTGCCAGCAGCCAACGGACTAGCGGAGAGCAGTTCTTC	CASSQRTSGEQFF
TRBD1	TRBJ1-1	TRBV19	-	TGTGCCAGTAGTAGCTGGACAGGGGGACCTGAAGCTTTCTTT	CASSSWTGGPEAFF
TRBD1	TRBJ1-2	TRBV7-9	few	TGTGCCAGCAGCCCTCCCCCCCCGGGACAGTATAATGGCTACACCTTC	CASSPPPPGQYNGYTF
-	TRBJ2-5	TRBV7-9	many	TGTGCCAGCAGCCTCTTTGACGGTATCTTGGGGGAGACCCAGTACTTC	CASSLFDGILGETQYF
-	TRBJ2-7	TRBV20-1	few	TGCAGTGCTAGAGACCCTGCGGAGAGCTCCTACGAGCAGTACTTC	CSARDPAESSYEQYF
TRBD2	TRBJ2-3	TRBV28	few	TGTGCCAGCAGTCCCCGGTTTGCTAGCGGGAGCGCAGATACGCAGTATTTT	CASSPRFASGSADTQYF
-	TRBJ1-5	TRBV5-8	few	TGTGCCAGCAGCTACTTAAGGGGGTTGGAGCCCCAGCATTTT	CASSYLRGLEPQHF
-	TRBJ2-2	TRBV6-2/TRBV6-3	once	TGTGCCAGCAGTTCCCACCCGAACACCGGGGAGCTGTTTTTT	CASSSHPNTGELFF
-	TRBJ2-7	TRBV6-2/TRBV6-3	-	TGTGCCAGCAGTTACTTCTTAACAGTGGGAATTTACGAGCAGTACTTC	CASSYFLTVGIYEQYF
-	TRBJ1-5	TRBV12-3/TRBV12-4	once	TGTGCCAGCAGTTTTAGATTGACATTGAGTGGCAATCAGCCCCAGCATTTT	CASSFRLTLSGNQPQHF
TRBD2	TRBJ2-7	TRBV5-4	-	TGTGCCAGCAGCCGTGGGGGGGGATTCTACGAGCAGTACTTC	CASSRGGGFYEQYF
-	TRBJ1-1	TRBV7-2	many	TGTGCCAGCAGCTTAGAATGGACTGAAGCTTTCTTT	CASSLEWTEAFF
-	TRBJ2-3	TRBV29-1	-	TGCAGCGTTCAAGAGGTGACATACACAGATACGCAGTATTTT	CSVQEVTYTDTQYF
-	TRBJ1-5	TRBV28	-	TGTGCCAGCAGTGCCCCTAAGGTCAGAAGCAATCAGCCCCAGCATTTT	CASSAPKVRSNQPQHF
TRBD1	TRBJ2-1	TRBV20-1	few	TGCAGTGCCTCACAGGGGGCCAATGAGCAGTTCTTC	CSASQGANEQFF
-	TRBJ2-3	TRBV5-1	few	TGCGCCAGCAGCCCTTGGGCCGCGAACACAGATACGCAGTATTTT	CASSPWAANTDTQYF
TRBD2	TRBJ2-5	TRBV20-1	-	TGCACCCTCCGGACTAGCGGGACGGGGACCCAGTACTTC	CTLRTSGTGTQYF
-	TRBJ2-7	TRBV5-5	many	TGTGCCAGCAGCTTGGCATGGGCAGGGTCCTACGAGCAGTACTTC	CASSLAWAGSYEQYF
TRBD1	TRBJ1-2	TRBV18	few	TGTGCCAGCTCACCAAATTCTCTCGAGACAGGGGGCCGAAACTATGGCTACACCTTC	CASSPNSLETGGRNYGYTF
-	TRBJ2-3	TRBV2	-	TGTGCCAGCAATTCCAGGGGATCCGAGGCAGATACGCAGTATTTT	CASNSRGSEADTQYF